Shown below are 19 T cell receptor beta chains from a single sample sequenced in a study of blood T cell repertoires in COVID-19. Method: immunoSEQ multiplex PCR; TCRdb's copy keeps in-frame clones and lacks some. This sample has roughly 230,000 clones; around 84% occur once, and the top ten carry about 10%. The material sequenced was peripheral blood. These receptors originate from a woman at least 80 years old with COVID-19, enrolled during active disease.

V usage is TRBV3-1 (or the pseudogene TRBV3-2) and J usage is TRBJ2-7, with a weak D call TRBD1 (5 bases). Germline V gives CDR1 LGHDT, CDR2 YNNKEL (reference sequence). The CDR3 is 16 residues long. Trimming removed 4 bases at V and 4 bases at J, with 20 bases between. CDR3 sequence reads: CASSPRQLVNPYEQYF. The CDR3 coding sequence is TGTGCCAGCAGCCCTCGACAGCTAGTAAACCCTTACGAGCAGTACTTC.

V and J are TRBV10-2 and TRBJ1-4; D is ambiguous. V was trimmed by 6 bases and J by 0 bases, leaving 8 bases between them. This CDR3 spans 14 amino acids. The V gene's germline CDR1 is WSHSY and CDR2 SAAADI. The CDR3 nucleotides read TGCGCCAGCAGCCAGTCCGCAACTAATGAAAAACTGTTTTTT. Amino acids: CASSQSATNEKLFF.

The V gene is TRBV28, the J gene TRBJ1-2; TRBD1 matches at 7 bases. The CDR3 consists of 15 residues. Per the germline V gene, CDR1 is MDHEN and CDR2 is SYDVKM. V was clipped by 2 bases and J by 8 bases; unmatched bases: 11. The CDR3 nucleotides are TGTGCCAGCAGTTTAATGGGGACAGCCCCTCTCGGCTACACCTTC. Protein sequence: CASSLMGTAPLGYTF.

The chain carries TRBV5-1 and TRBJ2-6; D may be TRBD1 (5 bases). The germline CDR1 and CDR2 sequences are SGHRS and YFSETQ. The V and J ends lost 6 bases and 1 base respectively, with 8 bases between them. The CDR3 runs to 14 residues. The CDR3 is CASNKGSGANVLTF. In nucleotides, the CDR3 is TGCGCCAGCAACAAGGGGTCTGGGGCCAACGTCCTGACTTTC.

The chain recombines TRBV19 with TRBJ1-4, with TRBD1 matching over 9 bases. The V gene end was trimmed by 4 bases and the J gene end by 0 bases; junction bases not matched to a gene: 18. This CDR3 comprises 21 residues. Germline CDR1 is LNHDA and CDR2 is SQIVND (reference sequence). In DNA, the CDR3 is TGTGCCAGTAGTAAGGGGCTCCTAGGACAGGGGTTTTTTGCAACTAATGAAAAACTGTTTTTT. This sequence encodes CASSKGLLGQGFFATNEKLFF.

The chain is built from TRBV7-9 and TRBJ2-1; 10 nucleotides agree with TRBD1. Germline loops: CDR1 SEHNR, CDR2 FQNEAQ (reference sequence). CDR3 size: 14 residues. J gave up 7 bases and V 4 bases, and 4 bases lay outside the gene matches. The CDR3 nucleotides are TGTGCCAGCAGCTCGGACAGGGGGATGAATGAGCAGTTCTTC. Translating gives CASSSDRGMNEQFF.

The genes are TRBV18 and TRBJ1-1, with 9 nucleotides matching TRBD1. The CDR3 has 16 amino acids. The trim removed 3 bases at V and 1 base at J, leaving 6 bases unmatched. The germline V gene has CDR1 KGHSH and CDR2 LQKENI. CDR3 protein: CASSPQTGGGNTEAFF. CDR3 nucleotide sequence: TGTGCCAGCTCACCTCAGACAGGGGGAGGGAACACTGAAGCTTTCTTT.

J is TRBJ1-2 and V is TRBV19, with 8 bases matching TRBD1. Germline V lookup: CDR1 LNHDA, CDR2 SQIVND (reference sequence). V lost 8 bases and J lost 5; bases outside the gene matches: 10. The CDR3 spans 14 residues. CDR3 sequence (DNA): TGTGCCAGTTCCAGGGGGCCTCTAGGGTATGGCTACACCTTC. Its protein product is CASSRGPLGYGYTF.

J is TRBJ2-1 and V is TRBV9; 10 bases fit TRBD2. Germline trimming cut 1 base from V and 6 bases from J; bases unmatched to any gene: 4. The CDR3 covers 15 residues. Germline V gene lookup returns CDR1 SGDLS and CDR2 YYNGEE. CDR3 sequence reads: CASSVIAGGFNEQFF. CDR3 nucleotides: TGTGCCAGCAGCGTAATAGCGGGGGGTTTCAATGAGCAGTTCTTC.

This rearrangement joins TRBV10-3 to TRBJ1-3, with 11 nucleotides matching TRBD1. The V gene's germline CDR1 is ENHRY and CDR2 SYGVKD. The trim removed 2 bases at V and 0 bases at J, leaving 6 bases unmatched. The CDR3 is 18 residues long. As DNA, the CDR3 is TGTGCCATCAGTGAGAAATCCGGGACAGGGGGCTCTGGAAACACCATATATTTT. Protein sequence: CAISEKSGTGGSGNTIYF.

The chain couples TRBV7-8 to TRBJ1-1, with D hard to call. Germline V gene lookup returns CDR1 SGHVS and CDR2 FQNEAQ. The CDR3 has 14 residues. Trimming took off 5 bases at V and 5 bases at J, with 15 bases between the two ends. The chain's CDR3 is CASSPDGRGTEAFF. Written as DNA, the CDR3 is TGTGCCAGCAGCCCGGACGGTCGAGGGACTGAAGCTTTCTTT. The whole variable domain, filled in from reference TRBV7-8 and TRBJ1-1, reads GAGVSQSPRYKVAKRGQDVALRCDPISGHVSLFWYQQALGQGPEFLTYFQNEAQLDKSGLPSDRFFAERPEGSVSTLKIQRTQQEDSAVYLCASSPDGRGTEAFFGQGTRLTVV.

This rearrangement joins TRBV6-4 to TRBJ2-2, with TRBD1 matching 8 bases. The V segment lost 6 bases and the J segment 0 bases; nucleotides outside the gene matches: 3. Germline V CDR1 and CDR2: MRHNA, SNTAGT. CDR3 length: 15 amino acids. The CDR3 coding sequence is TGTGCCAGCAGACGGACAGGGCCGAACACCGGGGAGCTGTTTTTT. Protein product: CASRRTGPNTGELFF.

This chain uses TRBV28 with TRBJ1-3, with D possibly TRBD1 on 5 matching bases. This CDR3 comprises 15 residues. Germline V CDR1 and CDR2: MDHEN, SYDVKM. Deletions cut 2 bases from V and 4 bases from J, with 12 bases between. CDR3 DNA sequence: TGTGCCAGCAGTTTAGGAGGGGCGCGAGGAAACACCATATATTTT. As protein: CASSLGGARGNTIYF.

This clone appeared once. This sequence joins TRBV29-1 and TRBJ2-7, with D possibly TRBD2 on 7 matching bases. This CDR3 is 15 amino acids long. Trimming cost V 7 bases and J 1 base, with 20 bases left between them. Germline V lookup: CDR1 SQVTM, CDR2 ANQGSEA. The CDR3 reads CSAPRGGGPSYEQYF. The CDR3 DNA reads TGCAGCGCTCCCCGAGGGGGGGGCCCTTCCTACGAGCAGTACTTC.

The chain recombines TRBV28 with TRBJ2-3; a possible D gene is TRBD2 (5 bases). Germline V gene sequence: CDR1 MDHEN, CDR2 SYDVKM. The CDR3 covers 13 residues. V was cut by 4 bases and J by 6 bases, with 11 bases left in between. For the CDR3, the DNA is TGTGCCAGCAGTTCCCCCGGGATGGATACGCAGTATTTT. It codes for CASSSPGMDTQYF.

This chain connects TRBV19 to TRBJ2-1; tentatively, D is TRBD1 (7 bases). The CDR3 has 14 amino acids. V lost 7 bases to trimming and J lost 4 bases, with 14 bases between them. CDR1 and CDR2 (germline): LNHDA, SQIVND (reference sequence). In nucleotides, the CDR3 is TGTGCCAGTACCCGACAGGGAGGATACAATGAGCAGTTCTTC. Translation: CASTRQGGYNEQFF. The variable domain in full, completed from reference TRBV19 and TRBJ2-1, reads DGGITQSPKYLFRKEGQNVTLSCEQNLNHDAMYWYRQDPGQGLRLIYYSQIVNDFQKGDIAEGYSVSREKKESFPLTVTSAQKNPTAFYLCASTRQGGYNEQFFGPGTRLTVL.

This clone has a handful of counts. The V call is TRBV4-3, the J call TRBJ2-7, with TRBD1 as a possible D gene (6 bases). V lost 3 bases and J lost 6, with 12 bases in between. This CDR3 has 13 amino acids. The germline CDR1 and CDR2 sequences are LGHNA and YSLEER. CDR3 amino acids: CASSQTQGSEQYF. The CDR3 region has the DNA TGCGCCAGCAGCCAGACACAGGGTAGCGAGCAGTACTTC.

The chain uses TRBV28 and TRBJ2-6, with a tentative D call TRBD1 (6 bases). Deletions cut 5 bases from V and 4 bases from J, with 12 bases between. Germline CDR1 and CDR2: MDHEN and SYDVKM. This CDR3 spans 15 amino acids. CDR3 in amino acids: CASSETGSGANVLTF. The CDR3 nucleotides read TGTGCCAGCAGTGAGACAGGTTCCGGGGCCAACGTCCTGACTTTC.

The V gene is TRBV5-5, the J gene TRBJ1-1; D gene uncertain. The CDR3 is 15 amino acids. V shed 1 base and J shed 4 bases, with 14 bases lying between them. The germline V gene encodes CDR1 SGHKS and CDR2 YYEKEE (reference sequence). CDR3 DNA sequence: TGTGCCAGCAGCTTGTCCGTGGGTCCGGGCACTGAAGCTTTCTTT. As protein: CASSLSVGPGTEAFF.